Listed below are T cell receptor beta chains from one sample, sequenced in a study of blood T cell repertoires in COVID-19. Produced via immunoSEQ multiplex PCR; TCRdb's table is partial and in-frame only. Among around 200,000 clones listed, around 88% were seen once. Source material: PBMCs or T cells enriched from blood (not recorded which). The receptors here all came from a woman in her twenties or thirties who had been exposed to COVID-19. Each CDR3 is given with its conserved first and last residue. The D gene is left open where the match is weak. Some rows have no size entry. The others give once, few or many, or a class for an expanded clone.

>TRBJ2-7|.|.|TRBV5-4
TGTGCCAGCAGCCCGGGCGGCGGGAACGAGCAGTACTTC
CASSPGGGNEQYF
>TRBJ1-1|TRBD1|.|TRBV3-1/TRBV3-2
TGTGCCAGCAGCGACGGACAGGGCGACACTGAAGCTTTCTTT
CASSDGQGDTEAFF
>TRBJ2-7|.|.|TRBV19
TGTGCCAGTAGTGGGGGCAGGAGGTACGAGCAGTACTTC
CASSGGRRYEQYF
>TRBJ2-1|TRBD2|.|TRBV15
TGTGCCACCAGCCAAGATCTAGCGGACTACAATGAGCAGTTCTTC
CATSQDLADYNEQFF
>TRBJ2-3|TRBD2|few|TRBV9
TGTGCCAGCAGCGCGACTAGCGGGGGGGCCGCAGATACGCAGTATTTT
CASSATSGGAADTQYF
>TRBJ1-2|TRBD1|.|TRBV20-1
TGCAGTGCTAGTGACAGGGGGGACTATGGCTACACCTTC
CSASDRGDYGYTF
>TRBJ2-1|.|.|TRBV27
TGTGCCAGCAGTTTACGGGACAAGCGAGGGAATGAGCAGTTCTTC
CASSLRDKRGNEQFF
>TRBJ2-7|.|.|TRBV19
TGTGCCAGTAGCCCCCGAACAGGGCGCTCGAATTGGCAGTACTTC
CASSPRTGRSNWQYF
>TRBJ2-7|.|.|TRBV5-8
TGTGCCAGCAGCTTGGCAGGGATCTCCTACGAGCAGTACTTC
CASSLAGISYEQYF
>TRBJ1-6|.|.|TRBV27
TGTGCCAGCAGTTCGGGGATGGGTAATTCACCCCTCCACTTT
CASSSGMGNSPLHF
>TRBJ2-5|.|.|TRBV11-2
TGTGCCAGCAGCCCAGGCAGGGCCCAAGAGACCCAGTACTTC
CASSPGRAQETQYF
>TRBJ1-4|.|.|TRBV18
TGTGCCAGCGGACCGAGGGGAGGTGAAAAACTGTTTTTT
CASGPRGGEKLFF
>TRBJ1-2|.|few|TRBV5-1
TGCGCCAGCAGCTTGGGAGGGTTGTGGGGCTACACCTTC
CASSLGGLWGYTF
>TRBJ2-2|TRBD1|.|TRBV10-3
TGTGCCATCAGTGGAACCCCGACAGGGGGCAAGACCGGGGAGCTGTTTTTT
CAISGTPTGGKTGELFF
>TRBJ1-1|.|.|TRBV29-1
TGCAGCGTTGTTGTGGGGGCGCAGAACACTGAAGCTTTCTTT
CSVVVGAQNTEAFF
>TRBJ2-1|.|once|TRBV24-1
TGTGCCACCAGTGACACGGGCCCGGGGTTCAATGAGCAGTTCTTC
CATSDTGPGFNEQFF
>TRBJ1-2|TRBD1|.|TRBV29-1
TGCAGCGTTGGGACAGGGAACTATGGCTACACCTTC
CSVGTGNYGYTF
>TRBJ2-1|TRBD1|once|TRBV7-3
TGTGCCAGCAGCTTAACGGGACAGGGGGCTGATGAGCAGTTCTTC
CASSLTGQGADEQFF
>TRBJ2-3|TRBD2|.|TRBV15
TGTGCCACCAGCAGAGATAATTTGCTAGCGGGGACCACAGATACGCAGTATTTT
CATSRDNLLAGTTDTQYF
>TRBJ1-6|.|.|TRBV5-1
TGCGCCAGCATGCTGGACAGCTCCTATAATTCACCCCTCCACTTT
CASMLDSSYNSPLHF
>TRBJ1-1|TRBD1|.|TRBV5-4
TGTGCCAGCAGCTCCCGGGACAGGGGGCGGGAAGCTTTCTTT
CASSSRDRGREAFF
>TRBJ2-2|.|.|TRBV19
TGTGCCAGTAGTATGAGCGGGTCGAACACCGGGGAGCTGTTTTTT
CASSMSGSNTGELFF
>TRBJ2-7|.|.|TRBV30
TGTGCCTGGAGGATGACGGCTCGGGGGCAGTACTTC
CAWRMTARGQYF
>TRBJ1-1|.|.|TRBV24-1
TGTGCCACCGGTACCGTCAGGGGCGGTAGGACTGAAGCTTTCTTT
CATGTVRGGRTEAFF
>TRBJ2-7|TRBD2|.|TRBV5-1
TGCGCCAGCAGCTTGTACGGGGGGTTCATCTCCTACGAGCAGTACTTC
CASSLYGGFISYEQYF
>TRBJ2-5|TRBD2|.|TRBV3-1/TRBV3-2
TGTGCCAGCAGCCAAGAGATGGCTAGCGGGGATGAGACCCAGTACTTC
CASSQEMASGDETQYF
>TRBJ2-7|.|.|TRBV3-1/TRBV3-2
TGTGCCAGCAGCCAAGATCAGGGCGAGCAGTACTTC
CASSQDQGEQYF
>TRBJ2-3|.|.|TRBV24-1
TGTGCCACCAGTGATTTGACACAGGGAGAATCAGATACGCAGTATTTT
CATSDLTQGESDTQYF
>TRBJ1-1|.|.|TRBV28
TGTGCCAGCAGTCCCCCGGGGGTGAAGAACACTGAAGCTTTCTTT
CASSPPGVKNTEAFF
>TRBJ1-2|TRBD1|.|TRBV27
TGTGCCAGCAGACCCACAGGGGGCGGCCCATATGGCTACACCTTC
CASRPTGGGPYGYTF
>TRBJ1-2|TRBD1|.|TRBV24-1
TGTGCCACCAGTACAGGGGGCGACAGGTATGGCTACACCTTC
CATSTGGDRYGYTF
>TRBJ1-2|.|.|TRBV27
TGTGCCAGCAGTTACCGGGAAGGCTATGGCTACACCTTC
CASSYREGYGYTF
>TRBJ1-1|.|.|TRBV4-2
TGTGCCAGCAGTCCACAGGTGACTGACACTGAAGCTTTCTTT
CASSPQVTDTEAFF
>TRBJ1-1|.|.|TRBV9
TGTGCCAGCAGCGTAGGACAGCCTATGAACACTGAAGCTTTCTTT
CASSVGQPMNTEAFF
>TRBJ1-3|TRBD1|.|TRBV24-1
TGTGCCACCGCGGACAGGGCTGGAAACACCATATATTTT
CATADRAGNTIYF
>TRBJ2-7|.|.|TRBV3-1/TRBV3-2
TGTGCCAGCAGCAACCCGGGATCCTACGAGCAGTACTTC
CASSNPGSYEQYF
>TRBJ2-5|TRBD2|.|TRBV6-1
TGTGCCAGCAGTGAGACTAGCGGGGGACAAGAGACCCAGTACTTC
CASSETSGGQETQYF
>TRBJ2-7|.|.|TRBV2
TGTGCCAGCGGTAGCCACGGGTCCTACGAGCAGTACTTC
CASGSHGSYEQYF
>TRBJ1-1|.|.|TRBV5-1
TGCGCCAGCACCCTCGGAGGGTCAGGGAGGAACACTGAAGCTTTCTTT
CASTLGGSGRNTEAFF
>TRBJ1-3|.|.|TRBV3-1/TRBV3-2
TGTGCCAGCACTCCGACAGCTCCTGGAAACACCATATATTTT
CASTPTAPGNTIYF
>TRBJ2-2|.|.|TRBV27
TGTGCCAGCAGTCCTTGGGACATCGGGTCCGGGGAGCTGTTTTTT
CASSPWDIGSGELFF
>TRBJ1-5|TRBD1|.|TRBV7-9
TGTGCCAGCAGCTTAAATACCAGGGGGGCAGGGAGCAGCAATCAGCCCCAGCATTTT
CASSLNTRGAGSSNQPQHF
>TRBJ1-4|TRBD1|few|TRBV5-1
TGCGCCTCAGGGACAGGGAATGAAAAACTGTTTTTT
CASGTGNEKLFF
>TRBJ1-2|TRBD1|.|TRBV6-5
TGTGCCAGCACCCGGACAGGGAGCTATGGCTACACCTTC
CASTRTGSYGYTF
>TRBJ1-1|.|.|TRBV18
TGTGCCAGCTCACCAAGGGAGGGCGACACTGAAGCTTTCTTT
CASSPREGDTEAFF
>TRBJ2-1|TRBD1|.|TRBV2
TGTGCCAGCAGGAAGCAGGGGGATGAGCAGTTCTTC
CASRKQGDEQFF
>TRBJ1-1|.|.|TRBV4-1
TGCGCCAGCAGCCAAGGCGAGGGTCGTGAAGCTTTCTTT
CASSQGEGREAFF
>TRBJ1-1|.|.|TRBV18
TGTGCCAGCGCCGCAGATGTCAGTACTGAAGCTTTCTTT
CASAADVSTEAFF
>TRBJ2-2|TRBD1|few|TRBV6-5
TGTGCCAGCAGGTTACAGGGGGTCCTACTCGGGGAGCTGTTTTTT
CASRLQGVLLGELFF
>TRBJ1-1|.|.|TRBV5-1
TGCGCCAGCAGCTTGACAGGTTCCCCAACGGAAGCTTTCTTT
CASSLTGSPTEAFF
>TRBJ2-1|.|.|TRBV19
TGTGCCAGTAGTACCACTAGCTACCATGAGCAGTTCTTC
CASSTTSYHEQFF
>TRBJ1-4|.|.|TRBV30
TGTGCCTGGAGCCTGAATTCAGGGGAAAAACTGTTTTTT
CAWSLNSGEKLFF
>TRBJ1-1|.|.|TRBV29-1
TGCACGATAAGGTGGGCCCTGGACACTGAAGCTTTCTTT
CTIRWALDTEAFF
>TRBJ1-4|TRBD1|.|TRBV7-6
TGTGCCAGCAGCACGGACAGGGGGAAGGGGAAACTGTTTTTT
CASSTDRGKGKLFF
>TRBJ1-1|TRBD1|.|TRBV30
TGTGCCTGGAGTGTATGGGACAGGCCGAACACTGAAGCTTTCTTT
CAWSVWDRPNTEAFF